Reported below is one TCR beta chain. These data originate in a study of blood T cell repertoires in COVID-19. Study overall: Both acute and convalescent COVID-19 samples were obtained from the United States, Italy and Spain.

Measured with immunoSEQ multiplex PCR; TCRdb has only the in-frame clones, and not every one. The sample lists 250,000 to 300,000 clones; 89% were seen once. The study assigned cohorts using participant-reported clinical history. Exposed volunteers were people who met a COVID-19 case within 2 weeks before study entry. Trimming removed 4 bases from V and 4 bases from J; junction bases left unmatched: 7. The CDR3 has 16 residues. Germline CDR1 MGHDK, CDR2 SYGVNS. This receptor was obtained from a woman aged 45-65 years who had been exposed to COVID-19. V usage is TRBV25-1 and J usage is TRBJ2-2; 9 bases are shared with TRBD1. The specimen was PBMCs or T cells enriched from blood (not recorded which). Here the CDR3 DNA reads TGTGCCAGCAGTGCGGGACAGGGAGCCGGCACCGGGGAGCTGTTTTTT. Its translation: CASSAGQGAGTGELFF.